This T cell receptor beta chain originates from a study of shared clonotypes between healthy human individuals. Assay: immunoSEQ multiplex PCR; the TCRdb copy retains only in-frame clones and omits some. This table has 2 million to 3 million clones, approximately 93% appearing once. Trimming pared 2 bases from V and 5 bases from J, leaving 15 bases between. In germline, CDR1 is LNHDA, CDR2 SQIVND (reference sequence). There are 15 residues in the CDR3. The chain joins TRBV19 to TRBJ2-5; tentatively, D is TRBD2 (5 bases). The origin of this receptor is a man aged 18 to 29 in good health. Some clones in this sample may be carry-over from other donors' samples. Sequencing was performed on naive CD4+ T cells from PBMCs. Subset here: CD45RA+ positively selected. The DNA for the CDR3 is TGTGCCAGTAGTATATTGGGGAGTTCTTCGGAGACCCAGTACTTC. This sequence encodes CASSILGSSSETQYF.